This entry lists 15 T cell receptor beta chains sequenced from one sample in a study of monozygotic twins with inflammatory bowel disease. TCRdb reworked the 5' RACE reads into one entry per CDR3 protein, no DNA. This table lists approximately 400,000 distinct CDR3 sequences. The specimen sequenced was blood. All receptors come from a human donor with ulcerative colitis or Crohn's disease, or a healthy co-twin of an affected twin (not recorded which).

This chain connects TRBV18 to TRBJ2-7; TCRdb gives TRBD1 as the D gene, but with no DNA this cannot be confirmed. The CDR3 extends over 16 amino acids. Germline V gene sequence: CDR1 KGHSH, CDR2 LQKENI. The CDR3 spells CASSPKAGKTSYEQYF.

The chain joins TRBV4-1 to TRBJ1-1. CDR3 length equals 15 residues. The germline V gene has CDR1 MGHRA and CDR2 YSYEKL. CDR3 loop: CASSQEWILNTEAFF.

The V gene is TRBV18, the J gene TRBJ2-6; with no DNA, the TCRdb D assignment of TRBD2 cannot be verified. The CDR3 is 19 amino acids. Germline CDR1 KGHSH, CDR2 LQKENI. The chain's CDR3 is CASSPLLQVTFPGANVLTF. The full variable domain, with the rest looked up from reference TRBV18 and TRBJ2-6, is NAGVMQNPRHLVRRRGQEARLRCSPMKGHSHVYWYRQLPEEGLKFMVYLQKENIIDESGMPKERFSAEFPKEGPSILRIQQVVRGDSAAYFCASSPLLQVTFPGANVLTFGAGSRLTVL.

V is TRBV29-1 and J is TRBJ1-3. Per germline, CDR1 SQVTM and CDR2 ANQGSEA. The CDR3 length is 14 residues. CDR3 loop: CSGGESVSGNTIYF. Looking up the rest from reference TRBV29-1 and TRBJ1-3 gives the full variable domain: SAVISQKPSRDICQRGTSLTIQCQVDSQVTMMFWYRQQPGQSLTLIATANQGSEATYESGFVIDKFPISRPNLTFSTLTVSNMSPEDSSIYLCSGGESVSGNTIYFGEGSWLTVV.

J is TRBJ2-5 and V is TRBV20-1; TCRdb indicates TRBD2, and absent DNA this call remains unverified. Germline V gene sequence: CDR1 DFQATT, CDR2 SNEGSKA (reference sequence). The CDR3 is 14 residues long. The CDR3 region is CSAPGALGMETQYF.

The V call is TRBV15, the J call TRBJ2-7; the D call of TRBD2 rests on TCRdb alone, since no DNA is present to check it. The CDR3 loop spans 15 amino acids. CDR1 LNHNV and CDR2 YYDKDF come from the germline V gene (reference sequence). The CDR3 spells CATSRESRGVYEQYF.

The V and J genes are TRBV11-2 and TRBJ1-1; the TCRdb D gene call, TRBD1, has no DNA to confirm it. CDR1 and CDR2 from the germline V gene are SGHAT and FQNNGV. The CDR3 length is 12 residues. The CDR3 sequence: CASSEGVTEAFF.

The chain joins TRBV7-2 to TRBJ2-1; TCRdb's assignment of TRBD2 cannot be checked, as there is no DNA. Germline CDR1 and CDR2: SGHTA and FQGNSA. The CDR3 spans 17 residues. The CDR3 loop is CASSSTGLAGVYNEQFF.

V usage is TRBV5-1 and J usage is TRBJ2-2. The CDR3 sequence is 13 residues long. CDR1 is SGHRS and CDR2 is YFSETQ in the germline V gene. The CDR3 spells CASSLGHTGELFF.

The chain is built from TRBV5-1 and TRBJ2-3. Germline V gene sequence: CDR1 SGHRS, CDR2 YFSETQ. This CDR3 is 15 amino acids long. The CDR3 loop reads CASSAIGDNTDTQYF.

The chain combines TRBV5-6 with TRBJ1-2. CDR1 and CDR2 from the germline V gene are SGHDT and YYEEEE. The CDR3 extends over 12 amino acids. CDR3 protein: CASSLGRNGYTF.

The chain links TRBV15 to TRBJ1-2. The CDR3 spans 15 residues. From germline, CDR1 is LNHNV and CDR2 YYDKDF (reference sequence). CDR3: CATSRDNRHGDGYTF.

The chain joins TRBV28 to TRBJ2-2; TCRdb proposes TRBD1, but this gene call is untestable without DNA. Germline V gene lookup returns CDR1 MDHEN and CDR2 SYDVKM. This CDR3 is built from 18 residues. The CDR3 region is CATSPRLPGTRPIRELFF.

The V call is TRBV7-9, the J call TRBJ2-1; TCRdb selects TRBD2, and the lack of DNA leaves this call unchecked. CDR3 length: 16 amino acids. CDR1 is SEHNR, CDR2 FQNEAQ, per germline (reference sequence). The CDR3 here is CASSPRGGYAYNEQFF.

The chain uses TRBV7-9 and TRBJ1-6; TCRdb calls TRBD1, which cannot be checked without DNA. This CDR3 contains 16 residues. Germline V lookup: CDR1 SEHNR, CDR2 FQNEAQ (reference sequence). The CDR3 reads CASSPVGGQSNSPLHF.